The source of this TCR beta chain is a study of monozygotic twins with inflammatory bowel disease. Regarding the study as a whole: Among patients, repertoires may have gained variability from differing immunosuppressive treatments.

The CDR3 extends over 14 amino acids. Germline CDR1 reads LGHDT; CDR2 reads YNNKEL (reference sequence). From whole blood, total RNA was isolated without any sorting of T cells. Each of the TCR libraries took around 3.5 ug of total RNA. One entry per CDR3 protein, without DNA, is what TCRdb gives after re-calling the 5' RACE reads. The table for this sample gives over 120,000 distinct CDR3 sequences. About this clonotype: The antigen is not known.

This chain joins TRBV3-1 and TRBJ2-7; the TCRdb call, TRBD2, lacks DNA for checking. Sequences were obtained from blood. The clonotype comes from a human donor with ulcerative colitis or Crohn's disease, or a healthy co-twin of an affected twin (not recorded which). The chain's CDR3 is CASSQRTSGYEQYF.